The 23 T cell receptor beta chains in this list originate from one sample, sequenced in a study of T cells in narcolepsy. TCRdb's copy holds only in-frame clones and misses some; the assay was immunoSEQ multiplex PCR. This sample has 25,000 to 35,000 clones, with around 87% found just once. Sequenced sample: memory (CD45RA-) CD4+ T cells from blood. Receptor source: a human donor in good health.

V is TRBV11-2 and J is TRBJ2-7, with unresolved D. Between the trimmed V and J ends, which lost 0 bases and 8 bases, there was a span of 11 bases. Germline loops: CDR1 SGHAT, CDR2 FQNNGV. The CDR3 runs to 13 residues. CDR3 amino acids: CASSLDQGLKQYF. CDR3 nucleotide sequence: TGTGCCAGCAGCTTAGATCAAGGCCTCAAGCAGTACTTC.

This chain uses TRBV7-9 with TRBJ1-5; D gene ambiguous. The V gene's germline CDR1 is SEHNR and CDR2 FQNEAQ (reference sequence). The CDR3 is 13 amino acids. The germline V and J ends were trimmed by 5 bases and 3 bases, with 8 bases remaining between them. The CDR3 DNA sequence: TGTGCCAGCAGCCTAGTCCCCAATCAGCCCCAGCATTTT. It specifies CASSLVPNQPQHF.

The V call is TRBV28, the J call TRBJ2-5; D is ambiguous. The better agreement between TRBJ2-7 and the DNA end casts doubt on the J call. This CDR3 has 12 residues. Germline lookup yields CDR1 MDHEN and CDR2 SYDVKM. CDR3 nucleotides: TGTGCCAGCAGTTTACGGACCTACGAGCAGTACTTC. Amino acid sequence: CASSLRTYEQYF.

This clone came up a few times. The chain couples TRBV7-2 to TRBJ1-4; D unclear. The V gene's germline CDR1 is SGHTA and CDR2 FQGNSA. This CDR3 is built from 13 residues. The V end lost 1 base, the J end lost 5 bases, and 5 bases lay between the germline ends. DNA for the CDR3: TGTGCCAGCAGCTTAGGCGCGAATGAAAAACTGTTTTTT. Translating it yields CASSLGANEKLFF.

A remark on this clone: The sample carries other DNA sequences with the same CDR3. The V and J genes are TRBV30 and TRBJ1-2; no clear D. Germline lookup yields CDR1 GTSNPN and CDR2 SVGIG (reference sequence). The CDR3 is made up of 14 amino acids. The V end was cut by 0 bases, the J end by 1 base, with 9 bases between. The CDR3 region is CAWSVLGRNYGYTF. The DNA for the CDR3 is TGTGCCTGGAGTGTACTTGGCCGTAACTATGGCTACACCTTC.

The chain couples TRBV27 to TRBJ1-4; the match to TRBD1 covers 11 bases. The trim removed 0 bases at V and 8 bases at J, leaving 5 bases unmatched. CDR1 MNHEY and CDR2 SMNVEV come from the germline V gene (reference sequence). The CDR3 covers 16 residues. The CDR3 nucleotides read TGTGCCAGCAGTTTATCTGGGACAGGGGGGGAGGAAAAACTGTTTTTT. Translation gives CASSLSGTGGEEKLFF. Supplemented by reference TRBV27 and TRBJ1-4, the full variable domain reads EAQVTQNPRYLITVTGKKLTVTCSQNMNHEYMSWYRQDPGLGLRQIYYSMNVEVTDKGDVPEGYKVSRKEKRNFPLILESPSPNQTSLYFCASSLSGTGGEEKLFFGSGTQLSVL.

The V gene is TRBV7-8, the J gene TRBJ1-5; the D is unclear. Trimming left V 1 base short and J 9 bases short, with 10 bases between. This CDR3 has 13 amino acids. CDR1 is SGHVS, CDR2 FQNEAQ, per germline. The CDR3 coding sequence is TGTGCCAGCAGCTTAGACCCCCCGGGGCCCCAGCATTTT. Residues: CASSLDPPGPQHF.

CDR3 region: CASSRATNEKLFF. The CDR3 DNA follows: TGTGCCAGCAGTCGCGCGACTAATGAAAAACTGTTTTTT. The chain combines TRBV6-5 with TRBJ1-4; D ambiguous. Between the trimmed V and J ends, which lost 5 bases and 2 bases, there was a span of 6 bases. Germline V gives CDR1 MNHEY, CDR2 SVGAGI. The CDR3 consists of 13 residues.

V is TRBV11-1 and J is TRBJ2-7; TRBD1 matches at 7 bases. Trimming cost V 6 bases and J 3 bases; bases outside gene matches: 11. Germline CDR1 is SGHAT and CDR2 is FQDESV (reference sequence). The CDR3 spans 15 residues. The CDR3 region is CASSRQRTGDYEQYF. The CDR3 bases are TGTGCCAGCAGTCGACAACGAACAGGGGACTACGAGCAGTACTTC. Full variable domain (rest looked up from reference TRBV11-1 and TRBJ2-7): EAEVAQSPRYKITEKSQAVAFWCDPISGHATLYWYRQILGQGPELLVQFQDESVVDDSQLPKDRFSAERLKGVDSTLKIQPAELGDSAMYLCASSRQRTGDYEQYFGPGTRLTVT.

This rearrangement joins TRBV4-2 to TRBJ2-7; TRBD2 matches at 7 bases. Germline trimming cut 0 bases from V and 2 bases from J; bases unmatched to any gene: 7. The V gene's germline CDR1 is LGHNA and CDR2 YNFKEQ. The CDR3 spans 16 residues. This CDR3 reads CASSQERSGVTYEQYF. CDR3 bases: TGTGCCAGCAGCCAAGAGCGGAGCGGGGTAACCTACGAGCAGTACTTC.

This clone was observed once. The rearrangement joins TRBV6-5 to TRBJ2-7, with 10 positions matching TRBD2. V was clipped by 7 bases and J by 0 bases; unmatched bases: 6. The CDR3 is 15 amino acids. Germline V gene sequence: CDR1 MNHEY, CDR2 SVGAGI. CDR3 in amino acids: CASKLAGVSSYEQYF. CDR3 DNA: TGTGCCAGCAAGCTAGCGGGGGTAAGCTCCTACGAGCAGTACTTC.

The chain is built from TRBV2 and TRBJ1-6; D call uncertain. The CDR3 loop spans 16 amino acids. V was pared by 9 bases and J by 0 bases, with 15 bases between. Germline V lookup: CDR1 SNHLY, CDR2 FYNNEI. The CDR3: CASVSDFSSYNSPLHF. In nucleotides, the CDR3 is TGTGCCAGTGTTTCGGACTTCAGCTCCTATAATTCACCCCTCCACTTT. The full variable domain, rest sourced from reference TRBV2 and TRBJ1-6, is EPEVTQTPSHQVTQMGQEVILRCVPISNHLYFYWYRQILGQKVEFLVSFYNNEISEKSEIFDDQFSVERPDGSNFTLKIRSTKLEDSAMYFCASVSDFSSYNSPLHFGNGTRLTVT.

The chain employs TRBV7-2 and TRBJ2-5; D is possibly TRBD1 (5 bases). Germline CDR1 reads SGHTA; CDR2 reads FQGNSA. Trimming removed 3 bases at V and 5 bases at J, with 10 bases between. This CDR3 contains 13 residues. CDR3 sequence: CASSFQGMETQYF. CDR3 DNA sequence: TGTGCCAGCAGCTTTCAGGGAATGGAGACCCAGTACTTC.

This chain uses TRBV5-1 with TRBJ2-7; D is undetermined. Looked up from germline, CDR1 is SGHRS and CDR2 is YFSETQ. The V and J ends lost 3 bases and 4 bases respectively, with 11 bases between them. The CDR3 runs 13 residues. CDR3 residues: CASSSQGRYEQYF. In nucleotides, the CDR3 is TGCGCCAGCAGCTCCCAAGGACGATACGAGCAGTACTTC. Variable domain in full (rest from reference TRBV5-1 and TRBJ2-7): KAGVTQTPRYLIKTRGQQVTLSCSPISGHRSVSWYQQTPGQGLQFLFEYFSETQRNKGNFPGRFSGRQFSNSRSEMNVSTLELGDSALYLCASSSQGRYEQYFGPGTRLTVT.

This chain uses TRBV30 with TRBJ2-7; 9 nucleotides match TRBD1. V shed 3 bases, J shed 1 base, and the junction held 4 bases outside the gene matches. There are 14 residues in the CDR3. From germline, CDR1 is GTSNPN and CDR2 SVGIG (reference sequence). Written as DNA, the CDR3 is TGTGCCTGGAGCACAGGGGGCGCGTCCTACGAGCAGTACTTC. This translates into CAWSTGGASYEQYF.

This chain joins TRBV7-8 and TRBJ1-5; D gene ambiguous. Germline V gene lookup returns CDR1 SGHVS and CDR2 FQNEAQ. The CDR3 is made up of 12 amino acids. Trimming pared 2 bases from V and 4 bases from J, leaving 3 bases between. CDR3 in DNA: TGTGCCAGCAGCTTAAATAATCAGCCCCAGCATTTT. Its translation is CASSLNNQPQHF.

The chain has TRBV7-9 and TRBJ2-2, with D hard to call. This CDR3 is 16 amino acids long. CDR1 and CDR2 from the germline V gene are SEHNR and FQNEAQ (reference sequence). Trimming removed 2 bases at V and 0 bases at J, with 10 bases between. This CDR3 is CASSLPAGTNTGELFF. The CDR3 DNA follows: TGTGCCAGCAGCTTACCTGCAGGCACGAACACCGGGGAGCTGTTTTTT.

The J gene is TRBJ1-2, the V gene TRBV14; unclear D gene. CDR3 length equals 14 residues. Per the germline V gene, CDR1 is SGHDN and CDR2 is FVKESK. The ends were cut back, 2 bases at V and 8 bases at J, with 15 bases in the middle. Here the CDR3 reads CASSQRPLGGGYTF. For the CDR3, the DNA is TGTGCCAGCAGCCAAAGGCCCCTTGGTGGGGGCTACACCTTC.

The V call is TRBV27, the J call TRBJ1-4; perhaps TRBD1 as D (5 bases). Germline assignment: CDR1 MNHEY and CDR2 SMNVEV (reference sequence). V was shortened by 8 bases and J by 14 bases, with 21 bases between the two germline ends. The CDR3 covers 13 residues. The CDR3 sequence: CASRLSGATGLFF. The CDR3 DNA is TGTGCCAGCCGATTGTCCGGGGCGACCGGGCTGTTTTTT.

The gene calls are TRBV7-3 and TRBJ2-1; TRBD1 matches at 8 bases. There are 16 residues in the CDR3. Germline CDR1 SGHTA, CDR2 FQGTGA. V shed 5 bases and J 4 bases; nucleotides not matched to a gene: 10. The CDR3 protein is CASSPFSTGVYNEQFF. CDR3 bases: TGTGCCAGCAGCCCATTCTCGACAGGGGTGTACAATGAGCAGTTCTTC.

The rearrangement links TRBV23-1 to TRBJ2-7; possibly TRBD1 for D (5 bases). TRBV23-1 is treated as an ORF (open reading frame) with a function not yet certain. This CDR3 is built from 12 residues. V shed 4 bases and J shed 7 bases, with 11 bases lying between them. In DNA, the CDR3 is TGCGCCAGCAGTCTAAAGGGGTGGGAGCAGTACTTC. This encodes CASSLKGWEQYF.

This clone is a singleton in its sample. The J gene is TRBJ2-3, the V gene TRBV29-1; no reliable D call. Per the germline V gene, CDR1 is SQVTM and CDR2 is ANQGSEA. This CDR3 contains 14 residues. The ends were cut back, 0 bases at V and 2 bases at J, with 9 bases in the middle. The CDR3 loop is CSVEDFRHTDTQYF. For the CDR3, the DNA is TGCAGCGTTGAAGATTTTCGGCACACAGATACGCAGTATTTT.

The chain is built from TRBV28 and TRBJ1-4, with D possibly matching TRBD1 (5 bases). With 5 bases removed from V and 0 bases from J, the gap between germline ends came to 19 bases. The CDR3 extends over 18 amino acids. The germline CDR1 and CDR2 sequences are MDHEN and SYDVKM. CDR3 bases: TGTGCCAGCAGTCCCCGCGAGGGGCGACGGGCAACTAATGAAAAACTGTTTTTT. Its translation is CASSPREGRRATNEKLFF.